Listed below are T cell receptor beta chains from one sample, sequenced in a study of T cell responses to AZD1222 COVID-19 vaccine. Clones were read by immunoSEQ multiplex PCR, and TCRdb kept only the in-frame ones, dropping some. This sample has around 110,000 clones; 85% to 95% occur once, and the top ten carry 2.5% to 3.5%. This sample comprised peripheral blood, obtained on day 0 of AZD1222 vaccination. The source is an adult in good health. The CDR3 runs from the conserved cysteine through the conserved F or W. The order of the fields is clone size, J gene, V gene, D gene, CDR3 protein, CDR3 DNA. D genes are given only for firm matches. Expanded clones get a size class; other rows say once, few or many, or leave the size out.

size: -; J: TRBJ1-3; V: TRBV19; D: -; CDR3: CASSIWGASSGNTIYF; DNA: TGTGCCAGTAGTATATGGGGCGCGTCCTCTGGAAACACCATATATTTT
size: -; J: TRBJ1-1; V: TRBV5-1; D: -; CDR3: CASSFGGLMNTEAFF; DNA: TGCGCCAGCAGCTTCGGGGGTCTGATGAACACTGAAGCTTTCTTT
size: few; J: TRBJ2-7; V: TRBV5-4; D: -; CDR3: CASSSTRWSDYEQYF; DNA: TGTGCCAGCAGCTCAACGAGGTGGAGCGACTACGAGCAGTACTTC
size: -; J: TRBJ2-3; V: TRBV6-1; D: -; CDR3: CASSEVSVLTADTQYF; DNA: TGTGCCAGCAGTGAAGTAAGCGTGCTTACCGCAGATACGCAGTATTTT
size: -; J: TRBJ1-5; V: TRBV2; D: -; CDR3: CASRVLSNQPQHF; DNA: TGTGCCAGCAGGGTTCTTAGCAATCAGCCCCAGCATTTT
size: -; J: TRBJ2-7; V: TRBV30; D: -; CDR3: CAWSGQGRNPYEQYF; DNA: TGTGCCTGGAGTGGGCAGGGACGAAACCCCTACGAGCAGTACTTC
size: -; J: TRBJ1-4; V: TRBV20-1; D: -; CDR3: CSASNTGPLREKLFF; DNA: TGCAGTGCTAGTAATACAGGGCCTTTGCGGGAAAAACTGTTTTTT
size: -; J: TRBJ2-1; V: TRBV13; D: TRBD2; CDR3: CASSLGRLREGSYNEQFF; DNA: TGTGCCAGCAGCTTAGGCCGTTTGCGGGAGGGGTCCTACAATGAGCAGTTCTTC
size: -; J: TRBJ1-2; V: TRBV6-5; D: -; CDR3: CASSPQRTYRYGYTF; DNA: TGTGCCAGCAGTCCCCAGCGGACATATCGGTATGGCTACACCTTC
size: -; J: TRBJ1-3; V: TRBV7-3; D: -; CDR3: CASSRSGTPGTIYF; DNA: TGTGCCAGCAGTCGCTCCGGGACTCCGGGCACCATATATTTT
size: -; J: TRBJ2-1; V: TRBV12-3/TRBV12-4; D: -; CDR3: CASSLKGNEQFF; DNA: TGTGCCAGCAGTTTAAAGGGAAATGAGCAGTTCTTC
size: -; J: TRBJ1-2; V: TRBV14; D: TRBD1; CDR3: CASSQANRGPNYGYTF; DNA: TGTGCCAGCAGCCAAGCTAACAGGGGCCCTAACTATGGCTACACCTTC
size: -; J: TRBJ2-1; V: TRBV27; D: -; CDR3: CASKYGPPGGGEQFF; DNA: TGTGCCAGCAAGTATGGACCACCCGGGGGTGGTGAGCAGTTCTTC
size: -; J: TRBJ2-1; V: TRBV7-2; D: -; CDR3: CASSLVSSSPTSHNEQFF; DNA: TGTGCCAGCAGCTTAGTATCTAGCAGCCCCACTAGCCACAATGAGCAGTTCTTC
size: -; J: TRBJ2-1; V: TRBV5-1; D: -; CDR3: CASSFLGGREQFF; DNA: TGCGCCAGCAGCTTTTTGGGGGGAAGAGAGCAGTTCTTC
size: -; J: TRBJ1-1; V: TRBV15; D: -; CDR3: CATSRVGGLGIPEAFF; DNA: TGTGCCACCAGCAGAGTTGGGGGCCTGGGGATCCCTGAAGCTTTCTTT
size: -; J: TRBJ2-1; V: TRBV5-1; D: -; CDR3: CASSPSDPYNEQFF; DNA: TGCGCCAGCAGCCCCTCGGACCCGTACAATGAGCAGTTCTTC
size: -; J: TRBJ1-5; V: TRBV12-3/TRBV12-4; D: -; CDR3: CASSLRGDQPQHF; DNA: TGTGCCAGCAGTTTACGGGGGGACCAGCCCCAGCATTTT
size: -; J: TRBJ2-6; V: TRBV7-8; D: TRBD2; CDR3: CASSFTAGGSGANVLTF; DNA: TGTGCCAGCAGCTTTACAGCGGGAGGGAGTGGGGCCAACGTCCTGACTTTC
size: -; J: TRBJ1-3; V: TRBV27; D: -; CDR3: CASRPTGAVGNTIYF; DNA: TGTGCCAGCAGACCCACGGGGGCGGTGGGAAACACCATATATTTT
size: -; J: TRBJ1-5; V: TRBV3-1/TRBV3-2; D: -; CDR3: CASSPGTTNQPQHF; DNA: TGTGCCAGCAGCCCAGGGACAACTAATCAGCCCCAGCATTTT
size: once; J: TRBJ1-3; V: TRBV28; D: -; CDR3: CASSLFENSGNTIYF; DNA: TGTGCCAGCAGTTTATTCGAGAACTCTGGAAACACCATATATTTT
size: -; J: TRBJ2-7; V: TRBV15; D: TRBD1; CDR3: CATSRSGTGGQYF; DNA: TGTGCCACCAGCAGATCCGGGACAGGGGGGCAGTACTTC